This T cell receptor (beta chain) was sequenced in a study of blood T cells in healthy people across ages. Across the study: Capture via template switching afforded approximately one barcoded beta molecule per two T cells.

This CDR3 is built from 13 residues. Losses at the gene ends were 7 bases for V and 8 bases for J; bases not matched to a gene: 9. Per the germline V gene, CDR1 is SQVTM and CDR2 is ANQGSEA. Study-level results: Compared with aged donors, long-lived donors showed fewer expanded clones, suggesting selection.

Using a J-beta primer mix together with a sample-barcoded 5' primer, a second PCR was run for roughly 7 to 12 cycles. MiXCR, applied by TCRdb to the 5' RACE reads, yields one record per CDR3 protein. The sample lists approximately 700,000 distinct CDR3 sequences, roughly 32% occurring once. This clonotype was seen at least ten times. Its antigen is unknown. Donors were systemically healthy Caucasian individuals from Russia aged roughly 6 to 90 years. The sequence derives from a woman aged 80 or older in good health. The rearrangement links TRBV29-1 to TRBJ2-1; 9 bases fit TRBD1. The sequencing input was blood. This chain's CDR3 is CSATTGGSYEQFF. CDR3 in DNA: TGCAGCGCTACGACAGGGGGTAGCTATGAGCAGTTCTTC.